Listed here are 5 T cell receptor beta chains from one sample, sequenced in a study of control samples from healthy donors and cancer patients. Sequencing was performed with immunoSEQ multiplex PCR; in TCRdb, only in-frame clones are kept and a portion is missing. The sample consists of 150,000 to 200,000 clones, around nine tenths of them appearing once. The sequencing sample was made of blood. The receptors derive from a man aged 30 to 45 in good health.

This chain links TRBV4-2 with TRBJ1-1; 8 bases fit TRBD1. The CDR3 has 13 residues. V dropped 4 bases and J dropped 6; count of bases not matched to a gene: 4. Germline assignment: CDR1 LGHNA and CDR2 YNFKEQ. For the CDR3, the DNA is TGTGCCAGCAGCCGAGAACAGGGGGCTGAAGCTTTCTTT. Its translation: CASSREQGAEAFF.

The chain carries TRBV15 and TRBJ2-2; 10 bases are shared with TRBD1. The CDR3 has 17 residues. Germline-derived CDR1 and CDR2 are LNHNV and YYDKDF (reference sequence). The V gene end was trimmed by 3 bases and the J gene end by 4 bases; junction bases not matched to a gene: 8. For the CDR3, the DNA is TGTGCCACCAGCAGCTACCTCGGGACAGGGGTCACCGGGGAGCTGTTTTTT. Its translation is CATSSYLGTGVTGELFF. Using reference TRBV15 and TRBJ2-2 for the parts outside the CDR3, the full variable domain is DAMVIQNPRYQVTQFGKPVTLSCSQTLNHNVMYWYQQKSSQAPKLLFHYYDKDFNNEADTPDNFQSRRPNTSFCFLDIRSPGLGDTAMYLCATSSYLGTGVTGELFFGEGSRLTVL.

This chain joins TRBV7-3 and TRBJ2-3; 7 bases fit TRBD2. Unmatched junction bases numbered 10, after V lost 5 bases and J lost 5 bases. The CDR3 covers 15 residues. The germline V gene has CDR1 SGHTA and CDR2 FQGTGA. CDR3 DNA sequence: TGTGCCAGCAGCACCACCTCAGGGAGGGGAGATACGCAGTATTTT. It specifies CASSTTSGRGDTQYF.

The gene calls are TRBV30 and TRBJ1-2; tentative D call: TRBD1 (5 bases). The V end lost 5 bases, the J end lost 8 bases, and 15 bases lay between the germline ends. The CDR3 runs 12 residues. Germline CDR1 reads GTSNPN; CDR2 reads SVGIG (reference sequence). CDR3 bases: TGTGCCTGGGCCCCGTCTGGGGGGGGCTACACCTTC. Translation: CAWAPSGGGYTF.

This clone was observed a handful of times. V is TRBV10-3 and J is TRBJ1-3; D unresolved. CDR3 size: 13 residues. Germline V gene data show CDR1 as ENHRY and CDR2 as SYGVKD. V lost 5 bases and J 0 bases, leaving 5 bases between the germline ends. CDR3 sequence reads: CAISRSSGNTIYF. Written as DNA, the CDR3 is TGTGCCATCAGTAGAAGCTCTGGAAACACCATATATTTT.